The 25 T cell receptor beta chains listed next were all sequenced from one sample in a study of T cells of healthy individuals (dated by TCRdb to the late 2010s). The library relied on 5' RACE. Sequencer: Illumina MiSeq. TCRdb ran its own pipeline on the public reads, namely fastp trimming at Q25 and MiXCR clone calling, and kept in-frame beta chains. Here each entry gathers all rows of one CDR3 protein and keeps the most common genes and DNA. Here the sample has more than 85,000 distinct CDR3 sequences; 15% to 20% occur a single time. The top ten hold about 6.2% of the sample. The receptors shown here come from a human donor in good health.

V and J are TRBV19 and TRBJ1-1, with TRBD1 matching over 10 bases. The CDR3 is 16 amino acids. Germline values: CDR1 LNHDA, CDR2 SQIVND (reference sequence). V lost 1 base to trimming and J lost 6 bases; unmatched junction nucleotides: 8. This CDR3 reads CASSIVRTGGTSEAFF. The CDR3 region has the DNA TGTGCCAGTAGTATAGTCCGGACAGGGGGGACATCTGAAGCTTTCTTT.

In its sample, this clonotype was seen a few times. The gene calls are TRBV20-1 and TRBJ2-3; D is unresolved. V was shortened by 5 bases and J by 2 bases, with 11 bases between the two germline ends. This CDR3 comprises 13 residues. Per the germline V gene, CDR1 is DFQATT and CDR2 is SNEGSKA (reference sequence). The CDR3 DNA reads as TGCAGTGCTGTCGGTACCCACACAGATACGCAGTATTTT. Amino acid sequence: CSAVGTHTDTQYF.

This clonotype was found many times. This chain connects TRBV28 to TRBJ2-3, with 10 nucleotides matching TRBD2. This CDR3 has 16 residues. V lost 7 bases, J lost 5 bases, and 12 bases stayed unmatched. CDR1 and CDR2 (germline): MDHEN, SYDVKM. This CDR3 is CASITPGLAGVDTQYF. The CDR3 DNA reads as TGTGCCAGCATTACCCCTGGGCTAGCGGGAGTAGATACGCAGTATTTT.

A few counts support this clonotype. The chain carries TRBV7-3 and TRBJ2-1; either TRBD1 or TRBD2 may supply D (5 bases each). Trimming took off 0 bases at V and 4 bases at J, with 10 bases between the two ends. This CDR3 is 15 amino acids long. The germline V gene encodes CDR1 SGHTA and CDR2 FQGTGA. The CDR3 spells CASSLTGDLYNEQFF. The CDR3 nucleotides read TGTGCCAGCAGCTTAACGGGGGATCTATACAATGAGCAGTTCTTC.

Ten or more counts support this clonotype. This rearrangement joins TRBV19 to TRBJ2-5; D is possibly TRBD1 (5 bases). V gave up 7 bases and J gave up 1 base, with 16 bases separating them. The V gene's germline CDR1 is LNHDA and CDR2 SQIVND (reference sequence). This CDR3 contains 15 residues. The CDR3 spells CASTGARQGQETQYF. The CDR3 coding sequence is TGTGCCAGTACAGGCGCCCGGCAGGGCCAAGAGACCCAGTACTTC.

This clonotype was found many times. The V and J genes are TRBV20-1 and TRBJ2-2; 7 bases are shared with TRBD2. The CDR3 covers 15 residues. The germline gives CDR1 DFQATT, CDR2 SNEGSKA (reference sequence). J gave up 4 bases and V 6 bases, and 11 bases lay outside the gene matches. The CDR3 region has the DNA TGCAGTGCCGAGAGGAGGGAGGGTTTCACCGGGGAGCTGTTTTTT. Its translation: CSAERREGFTGELFF.

This clonotype was counted many times. The V call is TRBV4-2, the J call TRBJ2-7; D may correspond to TRBD1 or TRBD2 (5 bases each). The CDR3 consists of 15 residues. V lost 1 base and J 3 bases, leaving 13 bases between the germline ends. In germline, CDR1 is LGHNA, CDR2 YNFKEQ. CDR3 sequence: CASSQAGTSHYEQYF. The CDR3 DNA reads as TGTGCCAGCAGCCAAGCCGGGACCTCGCACTACGAGCAGTACTTC.

The sample holds a few counts of this clonotype. This chain uses TRBV11-2 with TRBJ1-2, with 9 bases identical to TRBD1. In germline, CDR1 is SGHAT, CDR2 FQNNGV. The CDR3 runs 15 residues. With 4 bases clipped from V and 8 bases from J, the junction kept 11 bases outside the gene matches. For the CDR3, the DNA is TGTGCCAGCAGCTCACACAGGGGGCGTAAAGGGGGCTACACCTTC. Its translation is CASSSHRGRKGGYTF.

This clonotype was recorded many times. The J gene is TRBJ1-6, the V gene TRBV20-1, with a weak D call TRBD1 (6 bases). V lost 0 bases and J lost 4, with 13 bases in between. CDR3 length equals 16 residues. Germline V gives CDR1 DFQATT, CDR2 SNEGSKA (reference sequence). CDR3 amino acids: CSARDYTTGYNSPLHF. The CDR3 DNA reads TGCAGTGCTAGAGATTATACGACAGGTTATAATTCACCCCTCCACTTT.

This chain connects TRBV5-1 to TRBJ1-6, with D uncertain. Trimming cost V 1 base and J 7 bases, with 12 bases left between them. Germline V CDR1 and CDR2: SGHRS, YFSETQ. The CDR3 has 15 residues. DNA of the CDR3: TGCGCCAGCAGCTTGAGTAGTACGGGGAATTCACCCCTCCACTTT. Its protein is CASSLSSTGNSPLHF.

The CDR3 sequence: CASSSGTRGSGELFF. CDR3 coding DNA: TGTGCCAGCAGCTCCGGGACTAGAGGTTCCGGGGAGCTGTTTTTT. The V gene is TRBV13, the J gene TRBJ2-2; 8 bases agree with TRBD2. From germline, CDR1 is PRHDT and CDR2 FYEKMQ (reference sequence). V lost 4 bases and J lost 6; bases outside the gene matches: 7. The CDR3 loop spans 15 amino acids.

This clonotype was counted only a few times. The V and J genes are TRBV4-2 and TRBJ2-7, with D unclear. Germline V gene sequence: CDR1 LGHNA, CDR2 YNFKEQ. V shed 0 bases and J shed 6 bases, with 12 bases lying between them. This CDR3 region has 14 residues. CDR3 nucleotides: TGTGCCAGCAGCCAAGAACCCTTTGCGAGCGAGCAGTACTTC. Protein: CASSQEPFASEQYF.

With respect to this clonotype: An end of the junction differs from the germline gene, which may be a read error. The V and J genes are TRBV29-1 and TRBJ2-1, with a possible D match to TRBD2 (7 bases). The CDR3 covers 14 residues. Germline CDR1 is SQVTM and CDR2 is ANQGSEA. This CDR3 reads CSVEGGRGANEQFF. Written as DNA, the CDR3 is TGCAGCGTCGAAGGGGGTCGGGGGGCGAATGAGCAGTTCTTC.

This clonotype was found many times. The chain is built from TRBV7-2 and TRBJ1-5; D is ambiguous. From germline, CDR1 is SGHTA and CDR2 FQGNSA. The ends were cut back, 1 base at V and 4 bases at J, with 11 bases in the middle. CDR3 length equals 15 residues. The CDR3 here is CASSLGSVRNQPQHF. CDR3 bases: TGTGCCAGCAGCTTAGGGTCGGTGAGAAATCAGCCCCAGCATTTT.

The chain links TRBV4-1 to TRBJ1-6, with unresolved D. The length of the CDR3 is 15 residues. CDR1 and CDR2 from the germline V gene are MGHRA and YSYEKL. Trimming removed 1 base at V and 6 bases at J, with 10 bases between. The CDR3 DNA reads as TGCGCCAGCAGCCAAGTGGCGGCCCCTAATTCACCCCTCCACTTT. It codes for CASSQVAAPNSPLHF.

V is TRBV20-1 and J is TRBJ2-1; 8 bases align to TRBD1. Germline V gene data show CDR1 as DFQATT and CDR2 as SNEGSKA (reference sequence). The CDR3 consists of 15 residues. V trimming: 6 bases; J trimming: 1 base; junction bases outside the gene matches: 8. CDR3 sequence reads: CSALRTGLSYNEQFF. The CDR3 coding sequence is TGCAGTGCCCTCCGGACAGGGCTGTCCTACAATGAGCAGTTCTTC.

DNA for the CDR3: TGTGCCAGCAGCCCCCGGGGGGGACTATCTTACAATGAGCAGTTCTTC. Protein product: CASSPRGGLSYNEQFF. J is TRBJ2-1 and V is TRBV27; the match to TRBD2 covers 8 bases. Germline V gene lookup returns CDR1 MNHEY and CDR2 SMNVEV (reference sequence). The V and J ends lost 6 bases and 4 bases, in that order; junction bases with no gene match: 11. The CDR3 contains 16 residues.

The CDR3 bases are TGTGCCAGCAGTTTAAGTGTCACTAGGACTCAGTACTTC. It is translated as CASSLSVTRTQYF. J is TRBJ2-4 and V is TRBV12-3 or TRBV12-4; TRBD2 might be the D (5 bases). Trimming removed 2 bases from V and 12 bases from J, with 14 bases in between. The CDR3 is made up of 13 amino acids.

The J gene is TRBJ2-2, the V gene TRBV10-3; 11 bases match TRBD2. The V segment lost 3 bases and the J segment 2 bases; nucleotides outside the gene matches: 5. The CDR3 totals 17 residues. The germline V gene encodes CDR1 ENHRY and CDR2 SYGVKD. The DNA of the CDR3 is TGTGCCATCAGTGATAATAGCGGGAGGGGAAACACCGGGGAGCTGTTTTTT. This gives the protein CAISDNSGRGNTGELFF.

The rearrangement uses TRBV27 and TRBJ2-7; weak D call: TRBD1 (5 bases). The germline V gene encodes CDR1 MNHEY and CDR2 SMNVEV (reference sequence). Trimming took off 8 bases at V and 4 bases at J, with 6 bases between the two ends. This CDR3 spans 10 amino acids. The CDR3 spells CASGAYEQYF. CDR3 DNA: TGTGCCAGCGGGGCTTACGAGCAGTACTTC.

The chain is built from TRBV5-6 and TRBJ2-5; D may be TRBD2 (6 bases). The CDR3 is 14 amino acids. Germline-derived CDR1 and CDR2 are SGHDT and YYEEEE. The V gene lost 6 bases and the J gene lost 3 bases, with 15 bases spanning the gap. The CDR3 DNA reads as TGTGCCAGCACCCAGGAGGGCAGGGAAGAGACCCAGTACTTC. The encoded protein is CASTQEGREETQYF.

This clonotype was observed a few times. The chain employs TRBV15 and TRBJ2-7; 12 bases line up with TRBD2. Losses at the gene ends were 0 bases for V and 4 bases for J; bases not matched to a gene: 10. This CDR3 spans 18 amino acids. Germline-derived CDR1 and CDR2 are LNHNV and YYDKDF (reference sequence). CDR3 DNA sequence: TGTGCCACCAGCAGAGATGAGGGACTAGCGGGCCCCGCTTACGAGCAGTACTTC. Translation: CATSRDEGLAGPAYEQYF. Using reference TRBV15 and TRBJ2-7 for the parts outside the CDR3, the full variable domain is DAMVIQNPRYQVTQFGKPVTLSCSQTLNHNVMYWYQQKSSQAPKLLFHYYDKDFNNEADTPDNFQSRRPNTSFCFLDIRSPGLGDTAMYLCATSRDEGLAGPAYEQYFGPGTRLTVT.

This clonotype was recorded many times. CDR3: CASSLLRWGVQYF. CDR3 bases: TGTGCCAGCAGCTTACTGAGGTGGGGCGTGCAGTACTTC. This chain connects TRBV11-2 to TRBJ2-7; weak D call: TRBD1 (5 bases). This CDR3 is built from 13 residues. Trimming took off 2 bases at V and 9 bases at J, with 14 bases between the two ends. Germline V CDR1 and CDR2: SGHAT, FQNNGV.

The V and J genes are TRBV7-2 and TRBJ2-1, with unresolved D. From germline, CDR1 is SGHTA and CDR2 FQGNSA. Trimming took off 3 bases at V and 8 bases at J, with 8 bases between the two ends. There are 12 residues in the CDR3. The CDR3 DNA is TGTGCCAGCAGCTTTTTTGCCGATGAGCAGTTCTTC. The encoded protein is CASSFFADEQFF.

This clonotype was picked up a small number of times. The chain links TRBV7-6 to TRBJ2-5; D is perhaps TRBD2 (5 bases). This CDR3 has 14 residues. V gave up 5 bases and J gave up 4 bases, with 14 bases separating them. The V gene's germline CDR1 is SGHVS and CDR2 FNYEAQ. The CDR3 bases are TGTGCCAGCAGCCGCAACAGCGCGGGAGAGACCCAGTACTTC. Its protein product is CASSRNSAGETQYF. Filled out from reference TRBV7-6 and TRBJ2-5, the complete variable domain reads GAGVSQSPRYKVTKRGQDVALRCDPISGHVSLYWYRQALGQGPEFLTYFNYEAQQDKSGLPNDRFSAERPEGSISTLTIQRTEQRDSAMYRCASSRNSAGETQYFGPGTRLLVL.